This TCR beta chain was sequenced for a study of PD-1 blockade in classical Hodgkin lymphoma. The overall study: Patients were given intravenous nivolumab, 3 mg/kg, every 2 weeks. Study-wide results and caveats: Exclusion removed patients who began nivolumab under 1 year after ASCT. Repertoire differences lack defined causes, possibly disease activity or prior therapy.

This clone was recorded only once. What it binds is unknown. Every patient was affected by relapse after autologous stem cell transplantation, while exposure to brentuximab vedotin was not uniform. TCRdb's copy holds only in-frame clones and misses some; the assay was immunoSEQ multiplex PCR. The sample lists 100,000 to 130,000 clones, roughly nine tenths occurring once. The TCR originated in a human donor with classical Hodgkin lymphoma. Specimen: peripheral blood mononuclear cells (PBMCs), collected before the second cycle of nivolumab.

This chain's CDR3 is CASSWGQNGATNEKLFF. Written as DNA, the CDR3 is TGTGCCAGCAGCTGGGGACAGAACGGGGCAACTAATGAAAAACTGTTTTTT. The chain employs TRBV5-5 and TRBJ1-4, with 7 nucleotides matching TRBD1. Germline loops: CDR1 SGHKS, CDR2 YYEKEE (reference sequence). The CDR3 extends over 17 amino acids. Losses at the gene ends were 3 bases for V and 0 bases for J; bases not matched to a gene: 8.